This T cell receptor beta chain was sequenced for a study of cytomegalovirus exposure and HLA in healthy donors. Study-wide findings and caveats: An apparent linkage of common viral pathogens to several of the most significant clusters emerged in a later analysis. The study flagged roughly 150 TCR beta chains as cytomegalovirus-associated. There were a few CMV-associated chains whose specificity for CMV antigens was confirmed in vitro.

The CDR3 consists of 15 residues. With V trimmed by 4 bases and J by 3 bases, 4 bases remained unmatched. CDR1 and CDR2 (germline): SGHRS, YFSETQ. PCR primers comprised 60 Vbeta and 13 Jbeta primers. Sequencing used immunoSEQ multiplex PCR; TCRdb keeps in-frame clones, though not all of them. Here the sample spans around 230,000 clones, roughly 80% being singletons. Notes on this clone: The antigen is unknown.

The source material was PBMCs. The receptor was derived from a man between 35 and 55 years old in good health and CMV-seropositive. This rearrangement joins TRBV5-1 to TRBJ2-5; TRBD1 aligns across 12 bases. CDR3 sequence (DNA): TGCGCCAGCAGCCCCGGGACAGGGGGCGAAGAGACCCAGTACTTC. The encoded protein is CASSPGTGGEETQYF. Using reference TRBV5-1 and TRBJ2-5 for the parts outside the CDR3, the full variable domain is KAGVTQTPRYLIKTRGQQVTLSCSPISGHRSVSWYQQTPGQGLQFLFEYFSETQRNKGNFPGRFSGRQFSNSRSEMNVSTLELGDSALYLCASSPGTGGEETQYFGPGTRLLVL.